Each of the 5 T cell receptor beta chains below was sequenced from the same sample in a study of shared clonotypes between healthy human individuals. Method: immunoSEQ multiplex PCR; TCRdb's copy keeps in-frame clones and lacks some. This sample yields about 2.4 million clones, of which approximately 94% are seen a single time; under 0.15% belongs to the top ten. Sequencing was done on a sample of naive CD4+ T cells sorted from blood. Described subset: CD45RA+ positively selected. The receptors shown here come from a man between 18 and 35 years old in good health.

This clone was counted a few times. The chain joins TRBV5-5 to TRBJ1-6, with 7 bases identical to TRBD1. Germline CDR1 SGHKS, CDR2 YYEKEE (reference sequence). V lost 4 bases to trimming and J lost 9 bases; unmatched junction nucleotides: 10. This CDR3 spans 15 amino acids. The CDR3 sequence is CASSPGTEQGSPLHF. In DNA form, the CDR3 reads TGTGCCAGCAGCCCCGGGACAGAACAGGGTTCACCCCTCCACTTT.

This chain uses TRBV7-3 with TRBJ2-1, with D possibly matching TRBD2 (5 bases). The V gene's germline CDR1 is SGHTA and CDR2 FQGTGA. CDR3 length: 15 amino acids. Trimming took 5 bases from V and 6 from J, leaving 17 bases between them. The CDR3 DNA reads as TGTGCCAGCAGCCCATCTAGCACTGGACCCAATGAGCAGTTCTTC. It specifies CASSPSSTGPNEQFF.

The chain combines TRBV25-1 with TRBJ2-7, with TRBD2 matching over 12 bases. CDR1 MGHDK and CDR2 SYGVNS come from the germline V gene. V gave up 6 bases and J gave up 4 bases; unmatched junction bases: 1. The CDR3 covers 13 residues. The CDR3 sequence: CASRGLAGYEQYF. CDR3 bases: TGTGCCAGCAGGGGACTAGCGGGTTACGAGCAGTACTTC.

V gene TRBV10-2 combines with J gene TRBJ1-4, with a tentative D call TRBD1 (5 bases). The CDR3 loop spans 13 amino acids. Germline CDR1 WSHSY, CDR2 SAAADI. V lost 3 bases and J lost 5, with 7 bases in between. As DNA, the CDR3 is TGCGCCAGCAGTGACAGGACAAATGAAAAACTGTTTTTT. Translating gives CASSDRTNEKLFF.

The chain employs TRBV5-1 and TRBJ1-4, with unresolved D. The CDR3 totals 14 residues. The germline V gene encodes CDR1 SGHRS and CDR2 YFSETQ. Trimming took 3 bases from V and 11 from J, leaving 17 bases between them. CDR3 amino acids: CASSSLTWQGKLFF. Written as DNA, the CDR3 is TGCGCCAGCAGCTCTTTAACGTGGCAAGGGAAACTGTTTTTT.